The present T cell receptor beta chain was sequenced within a study of blood T cell repertoires in COVID-19. All enrollees were roughly 18 to 90 years old and from about two dozen US areas. Notes on this clone: Other DNA sequences of this sample code for an identical CDR3.

The method was immunoSEQ multiplex PCR; TCRdb's version includes in-frame clones alone and lacks a portion of them. Here the sample spans fewer than 450,000 clones, about 90% being singletons. The receptor comes from a woman aged 30 to 39 who had recovered from COVID-19. Sequencing was done on a sample of PBMCs or T cells enriched from blood (not recorded which).

The chain's CDR3 is CASRTAGEKLFF. CDR3 DNA sequence: TGTGCCAGCCGGACAGCCGGTGAAAAACTGTTTTTT. V gene TRBV28 combines with J gene TRBJ1-4; possible D gene TRBD1, 6 bases. CDR3 length equals 12 residues. Germline CDR1 MDHEN, CDR2 SYDVKM. V shed 8 bases and J shed 7 bases, with 11 bases lying between them.